The TCR beta chain under discussion was sequenced for a study of blood T cell repertoires in COVID-19. On this clone itself: The sample has other DNA sequences that encode this CDR3 too.

Some clones are missing from TCRdb's copy, which holds only in-frame ones; the method was immunoSEQ multiplex PCR. The repertoire includes a few hundred thousand clones, 80% to 95% of them detected once, and more than 0.55% sits in the top ten. The V end lost 0 bases, the J end lost 1 base, and 8 bases lay between the germline ends. The V gene's germline CDR1 is SGHRS and CDR2 YFSETQ. The length of the CDR3 is 15 residues. The chain uses TRBV5-1 and TRBJ1-5, with a weak D call TRBD1 (6 bases). This clonotype originated in a man younger than 30 who had recovered from COVID-19. The sequenced sample consisted of PBMCs or T cells enriched from blood (not recorded which). The DNA for the CDR3 is TGCGCCAGCAGCTTGGAAGGGGGAAGCAATCAGCCCCAGCATTTT. Protein: CASSLEGGSNQPQHF.